This T cell receptor (beta chain) came from a study of Graves' ophthalmopathy and Graves' hyperthyroidism. Study-level findings and limits: The model predicted ophthalmopathy progression with about 70% sensitivity and 72% to 85% specificity.

Remarks on this clonotype: The antigen is not known. One end of the junction does not line up with germline, which may come from a read error.

As the template, RNA transcripts were used to amplify TCR beta CDR3 regions. First-round RT-PCR used HTBI primers; second-round multiplex PCR followed. TCRdb itself ran the multiplex PCR reads through MiXCR, one entry per CDR3 protein. The profile shows about 740,000 distinct CDR3 sequences, 40% of them singletons. The source of this sequence is an adult man with Graves' ophthalmopathy. Input material: peripheral blood.

The CDR3 is CASSLPTATYGQYF. CDR3 nucleotide sequence: TGTGCCAGCAGCTTGCCGACGGCTACCTACGGGCAGTACTTC. This sequence joins TRBV5-5 and TRBJ2-7; D ambiguous. Per the germline V gene, CDR1 is SGHKS and CDR2 is YYEKEE (reference sequence). The CDR3 sequence is 14 residues long. The full variable domain, in which reference TRBV5-5 and TRBJ2-7 provide the parts outside the CDR3, is DAGVTQSPTHLIKTRGQQVTLRCSPISGHKSVSWYQQVLGQGPQFIFQYYEKEERGRGNFPDRFSARQFPNYSSELNVNALLLGDSALYLCASSLPTATYGQYFGPGTRLTVT.